This is a list of T cell receptor beta chains from one sample in a study of regulatory T cells in long-lasting Graves disease. TCRdb re-derived calls from the multiplex PCR reads in MiXCR, one entry per CDR3 protein. The table lists over 350,000 distinct CDR3 sequences, about a fifth of them singletons. Sequenced material: peripheral blood mononuclear cells (PBMCs), taken when the disease was refractory, from a patient treated with antithyroid drugs. Receptors were obtained from a female donor with Graves disease. Each CDR3 is given with its conserved first and last residue. Each record gives: D gene, V gene, clone size, J gene, CDR3 protein, CDR3 DNA. The D gene is left open where the match is weak. Size tells how often a clone was seen (once, few, many) or the class of an expanded clone, and some rows leave it out.

d_call: .
v_call: TRBV20-1
clone_size: .
j_call: TRBJ2-1
cdr3_aa: CSATLPGRDSNEQFF
cdr3_nt: TGCAGTGCTACTCTACCGGGAAGAGACAGCAATGAGCAGTTCTTC

d_call: TRBD2
v_call: TRBV7-3
clone_size: .
j_call: TRBJ2-6
cdr3_aa: CASRPGLADSGANVLTF
cdr3_nt: TGTGCCAGCAGACCCGGACTAGCGGACTCTGGGGCCAACGTCCTGACTTTC

d_call: TRBD1
v_call: TRBV4-1
clone_size: few
j_call: TRBJ2-7
cdr3_aa: CASSQDGTGYREQYF
cdr3_nt: TGCGCCAGCAGCCAAGATGGGACAGGGTATCGGGAGCAGTACTTC

d_call: TRBD2
v_call: TRBV27
clone_size: .
j_call: TRBJ2-2
cdr3_aa: CASRPSGRNTRELFF
cdr3_nt: TGTGCCAGCCGGCCTAGCGGGAGGAACACCCGGGAGCTGTTTTTT

d_call: TRBD1
v_call: TRBV25-1
clone_size: few
j_call: TRBJ1-2
cdr3_aa: CASSDTGDRYGYTF
cdr3_nt: TGTGCCAGCAGTGACACAGGGGACCGCTATGGCTACACCTTC

d_call: .
v_call: TRBV27
clone_size: few
j_call: TRBJ2-6
cdr3_aa: CASSSGAAGANVLTF
cdr3_nt: TGTGCCAGCAGTTCTGGGGCGGCTGGGGCCAACGTCCTGACTTTC

d_call: TRBD2
v_call: TRBV5-1
clone_size: few
j_call: TRBJ2-7
cdr3_aa: CASSPMGTSGIEQYF
cdr3_nt: TGCGCCAGCAGCCCTATGGGGACTAGCGGTATAGAGCAGTACTTC

d_call: TRBD2
v_call: TRBV28
clone_size: many
j_call: TRBJ2-7
cdr3_aa: CASSPSGRFYEQYF
cdr3_nt: TGTGCCAGCAGTCCTAGCGGGAGGTTTTACGAGCAGTACTTC

d_call: .
v_call: TRBV30
clone_size: .
j_call: TRBJ1-1
cdr3_aa: CAWTQAGGREAFF
cdr3_nt: TGTGCCTGGACCCAGGCTGGGGGGCGGGAAGCTTTCTTT

d_call: TRBD2
v_call: TRBV11-2
clone_size: .
j_call: TRBJ2-1
cdr3_aa: CASSSQTSGSQFF
cdr3_nt: TGTGCCAGCAGCTCTCAGACTAGCGGGAGTCAGTTCTTC

d_call: TRBD1
v_call: TRBV6-1
clone_size: .
j_call: TRBJ2-1
cdr3_aa: CAATWDSTYGEQFF
cdr3_nt: TGTGCCGCAACATGGGACAGTACCTACGGCGAGCAGTTCTTC

d_call: TRBD1
v_call: TRBV28
clone_size: many
j_call: TRBJ1-1
cdr3_aa: CASRAKTGRNTEAFF
cdr3_nt: TGTGCCAGCAGAGCCAAGACAGGGAGGAACACTGAAGCTTTCTTT

d_call: .
v_call: TRBV6-1
clone_size: many
j_call: TRBJ1-2
cdr3_aa: CASTLYREDYGYTF
cdr3_nt: TGTGCCAGCACACTCTACAGGGAAGACTATGGCTACACCTTC

d_call: TRBD1
v_call: TRBV7-9
clone_size: .
j_call: TRBJ2-7
cdr3_aa: CASSLTWDRPYEQYF
cdr3_nt: TGTGCCAGCAGCTTGACCTGGGACAGGCCTTACGAGCAGTACTTC

d_call: .
v_call: TRBV5-1
clone_size: .
j_call: TRBJ1-1
cdr3_aa: CASSDGRGEAFF
cdr3_nt: TGCGCCAGCAGCGACGGACGGGGTGAAGCTTTCTTT

d_call: .
v_call: TRBV25-1
clone_size: .
j_call: TRBJ1-1
cdr3_aa: CASSETVLGTPEAFF
cdr3_nt: TGTGCCAGCAGTGAAACAGTTCTGGGGACACCAGAAGCTTTCTTT

d_call: .
v_call: TRBV6-1
clone_size: many
j_call: TRBJ2-7
cdr3_aa: CASSISPIEVNPYEQYF
cdr3_nt: TGTGCCAGCAGTATATCTCCGATCGAGGTTAACCCCTACGAGCAGTACTTC

d_call: TRBD1
v_call: TRBV7-2
clone_size: many
j_call: TRBJ1-1
cdr3_aa: CASSLVGGTGGSETEAFF
cdr3_nt: TGTGCCAGCAGCTTAGTTGGTGGGACAGGGGGCTCGGAAACTGAAGCTTTCTTT

d_call: TRBD1
v_call: TRBV19
clone_size: few
j_call: TRBJ1-3
cdr3_aa: CASRRAGGFGDGTIYF
cdr3_nt: TGTGCCAGTAGACGCGCAGGGGGTTTCGGCGACGGCACCATATATTTT

d_call: TRBD2
v_call: TRBV29-1
clone_size: few
j_call: TRBJ2-2
cdr3_aa: CSVWTSGTNTGELFF
cdr3_nt: TGCAGCGTTTGGACTAGCGGTACGAACACCGGGGAGCTGTTTTTT

d_call: .
v_call: TRBV30
clone_size: .
j_call: TRBJ2-5
cdr3_aa: CAWSGQILETQYF
cdr3_nt: TGTGCCTGGAGTGGACAGATCCTCGAGACCCAGTACTTC

d_call: .
v_call: TRBV29-1
clone_size: .
j_call: TRBJ2-1
cdr3_aa: CSVVGGEESYNEQFF
cdr3_nt: TGCAGCGTTGTCGGGGGAGAGGAGTCCTACAATGAGCAGTTCTTC

d_call: TRBD2
v_call: TRBV10-1
clone_size: many
j_call: TRBJ2-5
cdr3_aa: CASTPSRGGDETQYF
cdr3_nt: TGCGCCAGCACTCCCTCTCGGGGGGGAGATGAGACCCAGTACTTC

d_call: .
v_call: TRBV20-1
clone_size: few
j_call: TRBJ1-5
cdr3_aa: CSAQAGNSNQPQHF
cdr3_nt: TGCAGTGCCCAGGCAGGGAATAGCAATCAGCCCCAGCATTTT

d_call: .
v_call: TRBV12-3/TRBV12-4
clone_size: many
j_call: TRBJ2-7
cdr3_aa: CASMGHGGQGIYEQYF
cdr3_nt: TGTGCCAGCATGGGCCATGGTGGCCAGGGCATTTACGAGCAGTACTTC

d_call: TRBD2
v_call: TRBV20-1
clone_size: many
j_call: TRBJ2-5
cdr3_aa: CSARTTSGSRETQYF
cdr3_nt: TGCAGTGCTAGAACGACTAGCGGGAGTAGGGAGACCCAGTACTTC

d_call: .
v_call: TRBV6-1
clone_size: many
j_call: TRBJ1-1
cdr3_aa: CASSKSVANTEAFF
cdr3_nt: TGTGCCAGCAGCAAAAGTGTGGCGAACACTGAAGCTTTCTTT

d_call: .
v_call: TRBV2
clone_size: many
j_call: TRBJ1-2
cdr3_aa: CASSDRDAGKGYTF
cdr3_nt: TGTGCCAGCAGTGACCGGGACGCAGGGAAGGGCTACACCTTC

d_call: TRBD1
v_call: TRBV27
clone_size: few
j_call: TRBJ2-7
cdr3_aa: CASSPTGVPYEQYF
cdr3_nt: TGTGCCAGCAGTCCGACAGGGGTCCCCTACGAGCAGTACTTC

d_call: .
v_call: TRBV30
clone_size: many
j_call: TRBJ1-2
cdr3_aa: CAWSAGTRDGYTF
cdr3_nt: TGTGCCTGGAGTGCCGGGACCAGGGATGGCTACACCTTC

d_call: .
v_call: TRBV20-1
clone_size: .
j_call: TRBJ2-7
cdr3_aa: CSARSSGAFYEQYF
cdr3_nt: TGCAGTGCTAGATCTTCGGGAGCGTTCTACGAGCAGTACTTC

d_call: .
v_call: TRBV7-9
clone_size: many
j_call: TRBJ2-7
cdr3_aa: CASSSGVEPYEQYF
cdr3_nt: TGTGCCAGCAGCTCAGGGGTTGAACCATACGAGCAGTACTTC

d_call: TRBD1
v_call: TRBV7-9
clone_size: .
j_call: TRBJ1-2
cdr3_aa: CASSPGQDIYYGYTF
cdr3_nt: TGTGCCAGCAGCCCTGGACAGGACATATACTATGGCTACACCTTC

d_call: TRBD1
v_call: TRBV20-1
clone_size: few
j_call: TRBJ2-1
cdr3_aa: CSGDGTVNNEQFF
cdr3_nt: TGCAGTGGAGATGGGACAGTGAACAATGAGCAGTTCTTC

d_call: TRBD2
v_call: TRBV20-1
clone_size: many
j_call: TRBJ2-5
cdr3_aa: CSAILAGGETQYF
cdr3_nt: TGCAGTGCAATATTAGCGGGAGGAGAGACCCAGTACTTC

d_call: .
v_call: TRBV30
clone_size: .
j_call: TRBJ1-5
cdr3_aa: CAWGFNDQPQHF
cdr3_nt: TGTGCCTGGGGGTTCAACGATCAGCCCCAGCATTTT

d_call: .
v_call: TRBV20-1
clone_size: .
j_call: TRBJ2-1
cdr3_aa: CSASFRSEQFF
cdr3_nt: TGCAGTGCTAGTTTTAGGAGTGAGCAGTTCTTC

d_call: .
v_call: TRBV5-1
clone_size: few
j_call: TRBJ2-7
cdr3_aa: CASSLGPLGIAYEQYF
cdr3_nt: TGCGCCAGCAGCTTGGGCCCTCTAGGGATTGCCTACGAGCAGTACTTC

d_call: TRBD2
v_call: TRBV7-9
clone_size: .
j_call: TRBJ2-7
cdr3_aa: CASSTGLAGRSYEQYF
cdr3_nt: TGTGCCAGCAGCACGGGACTAGCGGGAAGGTCCTACGAGCAGTACTTC

d_call: .
v_call: TRBV2
clone_size: .
j_call: TRBJ2-2
cdr3_aa: CASSEVRGTGELFF
cdr3_nt: TGTGCCAGCAGTGAGGTCCGGGGAACCGGGGAGCTGTTTTTT

d_call: .
v_call: TRBV11-2
clone_size: many
j_call: TRBJ2-5
cdr3_aa: CASSPRGSQETQYF
cdr3_nt: TGTGCCAGCAGCCCGCGGGGAAGCCAAGAGACCCAGTACTTC

d_call: TRBD1
v_call: TRBV7-2
clone_size: .
j_call: TRBJ2-7
cdr3_aa: CASSLRQGRVEQYF
cdr3_nt: TGTGCCAGCAGCTTAAGACAGGGGAGAGTGGAGCAGTACTTC

d_call: .
v_call: TRBV29-1
clone_size: .
j_call: TRBJ1-2
cdr3_aa: CSVEFRTAAGGYTF
cdr3_nt: TGCAGCGTTGAATTCCGGACAGCGGCGGGTGGCTACACCTTC

d_call: .
v_call: TRBV9
clone_size: few
j_call: TRBJ1-4
cdr3_aa: CASSVSIEVVGKF
cdr3_nt: TGTGCCAGCAGCGTCTCAATCGAGGTAGTAGGAAAATTT

d_call: .
v_call: TRBV6-2/TRBV6-3
clone_size: few
j_call: TRBJ2-7
cdr3_aa: CASIKQGSHEQYF
cdr3_nt: TGTGCCAGCATAAAACAGGGTTCCCACGAGCAGTACTTC

d_call: TRBD1
v_call: TRBV6-1
clone_size: many
j_call: TRBJ1-1
cdr3_aa: CASRRQGINTEAFF
cdr3_nt: TGTGCCAGCAGGAGACAGGGAATAAACACTGAAGCTTTCTTT

d_call: .
v_call: TRBV6-1
clone_size: many
j_call: TRBJ2-2
cdr3_aa: CASRARGTGELFF
cdr3_nt: TGTGCCAGCCGCGCCCGTGGCACCGGGGAGCTGTTTTTT